A selection of T cell receptor beta chains follows, all from one sample in a study of blood T cell repertoires in COVID-19. Clones were read by immunoSEQ multiplex PCR, and TCRdb kept only the in-frame ones, dropping some. The sample records 68,000 or so clones, approximately 79% being singletons. The sequenced sample consisted of peripheral blood. These receptors were obtained from a woman between 45 and 60 years old with acute or convalescent COVID-19. The CDR3 runs from the conserved cysteine through the conserved F or W. A D gene is named only where the DNA matches it firmly. Clone size, where shown, is once, few, many, or a class for clones that have expanded.

d_call: .
clone_size: .
v_call: TRBV7-3
j_call: TRBJ2-5
cdr3_nt: TGTGCCAGCAGCCCAGGTAGTGGCGAGACCCAGTACTTC
cdr3_aa: CASSPGSGETQYF

d_call: TRBD1
clone_size: .
v_call: TRBV5-4
j_call: TRBJ2-1
cdr3_nt: TGTGCCAGCAGCTCGGGACAGGGGGAGTACAATGAGCAGTTCTTC
cdr3_aa: CASSSGQGEYNEQFF

d_call: TRBD1
clone_size: .
v_call: TRBV27
j_call: TRBJ2-1
cdr3_nt: TGTGCCAGCAGTCTCGGGACAGCAAACAATGAGCAGTTCTTC
cdr3_aa: CASSLGTANNEQFF

d_call: .
clone_size: many
v_call: TRBV7-2
j_call: TRBJ2-3
cdr3_nt: TGTGCCAGCAGCGCCGTTAGCATACGAAGTGCAGATACGCAGTATTTT
cdr3_aa: CASSAVSIRSADTQYF

d_call: .
clone_size: .
v_call: TRBV28
j_call: TRBJ2-1
cdr3_nt: TGTGCCGCCGCCCCCCACCCCACCTACCATGAGCAGTTCTTC
cdr3_aa: CAAAPHPTYHEQFF

d_call: TRBD1
clone_size: .
v_call: TRBV4-2
j_call: TRBJ1-3
cdr3_nt: TGTGCCAGCAGCCATCTTCAGGGGGCCCCTGGAAACACCATATATTTT
cdr3_aa: CASSHLQGAPGNTIYF

d_call: .
clone_size: .
v_call: TRBV6-5
j_call: TRBJ2-1
cdr3_nt: TGTGCCCTGGGGCGGAGCTCCTACAATGAGCAGTTCTTC
cdr3_aa: CALGRSSYNEQFF

d_call: TRBD2
clone_size: .
v_call: TRBV4-3
j_call: TRBJ2-1
cdr3_nt: TGCGCCAGCAGCCAAGGACTAGCGGCAACCAACAATGAGCAGTTCTTC
cdr3_aa: CASSQGLAATNNEQFF

d_call: TRBD1
clone_size: .
v_call: TRBV5-1
j_call: TRBJ1-1
cdr3_nt: TGCGCCAGCAGCTTGGCTGTTGGGACAGTCGGTGAAGCTTTCTTT
cdr3_aa: CASSLAVGTVGEAFF

d_call: .
clone_size: .
v_call: TRBV7-2
j_call: TRBJ2-2
cdr3_nt: TGTGCCAGCAGCTTAGCTTCGGGCACCGGGGAGCTGTTTTTT
cdr3_aa: CASSLASGTGELFF

d_call: TRBD1
clone_size: few
v_call: TRBV18
j_call: TRBJ2-5
cdr3_nt: TGTGCCAGCTCTTCCGGGACAGGCAACTTCGATGGAGAGACCCAGTACTTC
cdr3_aa: CASSSGTGNFDGETQYF

d_call: .
clone_size: .
v_call: TRBV18
j_call: TRBJ2-2
cdr3_nt: TGTGCCAGCTCACCAGGCATCATACAGGCGAACACCGGGGAGCTGTTTTTT
cdr3_aa: CASSPGIIQANTGELFF

d_call: .
clone_size: .
v_call: TRBV6-1
j_call: TRBJ1-6
cdr3_nt: TGTGCCAGCAGTGAAATCGGGGTTTCACCCCTCCACTTT
cdr3_aa: CASSEIGVSPLHF

d_call: .
clone_size: .
v_call: TRBV9
j_call: TRBJ2-3
cdr3_nt: TGTGCCAGCAGCGCCTTCGGGACTCCCGGTTCGGCAGATACGCAGTATTTT
cdr3_aa: CASSAFGTPGSADTQYF

d_call: TRBD2
clone_size: .
v_call: TRBV18
j_call: TRBJ2-7
cdr3_nt: TGTGCCAGCTCGCCTAAACTAGCGGGAGAACCCGAGCAGTACTTC
cdr3_aa: CASSPKLAGEPEQYF

d_call: TRBD1
clone_size: few
v_call: TRBV7-8
j_call: TRBJ1-5
cdr3_nt: TGTGCCAGCAGCTCCCGGACAGGGGTGGTTATCGGTCAGCCCCAGCATTTT
cdr3_aa: CASSSRTGVVIGQPQHF

d_call: .
clone_size: .
v_call: TRBV4-1
j_call: TRBJ2-3
cdr3_nt: TGCGCCAGCAGCCAAGAAGGAGGAGGAGGGAGACCTAGCACAGATACGCAGTATTTT
cdr3_aa: CASSQEGGGGRPSTDTQYF

d_call: TRBD2
clone_size: .
v_call: TRBV7-9
j_call: TRBJ2-1
cdr3_nt: TGTGCCAGCAGCCCCAGCCGGACTAGCGCAACCTACAATGAGCAGTTCTTC
cdr3_aa: CASSPSRTSATYNEQFF

d_call: .
clone_size: .
v_call: TRBV19
j_call: TRBJ2-3
cdr3_nt: TGTGCCAGTAGTATATTACCGGGGGATACGCAGTATTTT
cdr3_aa: CASSILPGDTQYF

d_call: TRBD1
clone_size: few
v_call: TRBV25-1
j_call: TRBJ2-7
cdr3_nt: TGTGCCAGCAGTAAAGGGGGACAGGGATCCTACGAGCAGTACTTC
cdr3_aa: CASSKGGQGSYEQYF

d_call: .
clone_size: .
v_call: TRBV19
j_call: TRBJ2-1
cdr3_nt: TGTGCCAGTAGTATCCCCTCGGGCTCCTACAATGAGCAGTTCTTC
cdr3_aa: CASSIPSGSYNEQFF

d_call: .
clone_size: .
v_call: TRBV29-1
j_call: TRBJ2-5
cdr3_nt: TGCAGCGCCGCGGGGAGTAAAGAGACCCAGTACTTC
cdr3_aa: CSAAGSKETQYF

d_call: .
clone_size: .
v_call: TRBV3-1/TRBV3-2
j_call: TRBJ1-4
cdr3_nt: TGTGCCAGCAGCACGACGACAGGCCCTAGTGAAAAACTGTTTTTT
cdr3_aa: CASSTTTGPSEKLFF

d_call: TRBD1
clone_size: .
v_call: TRBV7-6
j_call: TRBJ1-1
cdr3_nt: TGTGCCAGCAGCTTAACAGGGGCCACTGAAGCTTTCTTT
cdr3_aa: CASSLTGATEAFF

d_call: .
clone_size: once
v_call: TRBV12-3/TRBV12-4
j_call: TRBJ2-7
cdr3_nt: TGTGCCAGCAACCAGGGGACAACCTACGAGCAGTACTTC
cdr3_aa: CASNQGTTYEQYF

d_call: TRBD2
clone_size: .
v_call: TRBV28
j_call: TRBJ2-3
cdr3_nt: TGTGCCAGCAGTCCGACTAGCGGGAGGTCCGTAGATACGCAGTATTTT
cdr3_aa: CASSPTSGRSVDTQYF

d_call: TRBD1
clone_size: .
v_call: TRBV11-2
j_call: TRBJ2-7
cdr3_nt: TGTGCCAGCAGCTTTGCACAGGGGGGCTACGAGCAGTACTTC
cdr3_aa: CASSFAQGGYEQYF

d_call: TRBD1
clone_size: .
v_call: TRBV4-3
j_call: TRBJ2-1
cdr3_nt: TGCGCCAGCAGCCACAACTCCGGACAGGGTGGGCAGTTCTTC
cdr3_aa: CASSHNSGQGGQFF

d_call: .
clone_size: .
v_call: TRBV9
j_call: TRBJ2-2
cdr3_nt: TGTGCCAGCAGCTTGAGCCCGAACACCGGGGAGCTGTTTTTT
cdr3_aa: CASSLSPNTGELFF

d_call: TRBD2
clone_size: .
v_call: TRBV20-1
j_call: TRBJ2-1
cdr3_nt: TGCAGTGCTAGTCCCGGGACTAGCGGGGGGTTCGATGAGCAGTTCTTC
cdr3_aa: CSASPGTSGGFDEQFF

d_call: TRBD1
clone_size: few
v_call: TRBV19
j_call: TRBJ1-1
cdr3_nt: TGTGCCAGTAGCAAGACAGGGTACACTGAAGCTTTCTTT
cdr3_aa: CASSKTGYTEAFF

d_call: TRBD2
clone_size: .
v_call: TRBV7-3
j_call: TRBJ2-3
cdr3_nt: TGTGCCAGCAGCACGGGACTAGCGGGCACTACTAGCACAGATACGCAGTATTTT
cdr3_aa: CASSTGLAGTTSTDTQYF

d_call: TRBD1
clone_size: once
v_call: TRBV4-3
j_call: TRBJ2-1
cdr3_nt: TGCGCCAGCAGCGCCAGGGGGAGAAACAACAATGAGCAGTTCTTC
cdr3_aa: CASSARGRNNNEQFF

d_call: .
clone_size: .
v_call: TRBV28
j_call: TRBJ1-4
cdr3_nt: TGTGCCAGCAGACTAGACAGGACCAATGAAAAACTGTTTTTT
cdr3_aa: CASRLDRTNEKLFF

d_call: TRBD2
clone_size: many
v_call: TRBV4-3
j_call: TRBJ2-5
cdr3_nt: TGCGCCAGCAGCCAAGATTTAGGGACTAGCGGGTCTGAGACCCAGTACTTC
cdr3_aa: CASSQDLGTSGSETQYF

d_call: TRBD2
clone_size: .
v_call: TRBV14
j_call: TRBJ2-7
cdr3_nt: TGTGCCAGCAGCGACGCGGCGGGGGGCTCCTACGAGCAGTACTTC
cdr3_aa: CASSDAAGGSYEQYF

d_call: TRBD1
clone_size: .
v_call: TRBV5-6
j_call: TRBJ1-2
cdr3_nt: TGTGCCAGCAGCGTCCCGGGACAGACAAACTATGGCTACACCTTC
cdr3_aa: CASSVPGQTNYGYTF